The clone carrying this T cell receptor beta chain was observed a few times. This same CDR3 is encoded by further DNA sequences in the sample. Reverse transcribed after extraction, RNA yielded cDNA as the sequencing template. Clones were read by immunoSEQ multiplex PCR, and TCRdb kept only the in-frame ones, dropping some. The data hold approximately 200,000 clones, with 50% to 60% observed a single time. This entry is derived from a study of CD8+ T cells in alopecia areata. Looked up from germline, CDR1 is SQVTM and CDR2 is ANQGSEA. CDR3 length equals 12 residues. Trimming stripped 7 bases from V and 0 bases from J, with 4 bases between. Treatment of the sample: oral pan-JAK inhibitor, 5-10 mg twice daily.

Here the sequenced sample was CD4+ T cells sorted from blood, taken at week 4, from a patient treated with tofacitinib. The receptor's source is a human donor with alopecia areata. The J gene is TRBJ2-6, the V gene TRBV29-1; D unclear. The CDR3 loop reads CSGSSGANVLTF. For the CDR3, the DNA is TGCAGCGGGTCCTCTGGGGCCAACGTCCTGACTTTC. Looking up the rest from reference TRBV29-1 and TRBJ2-6 gives the full variable domain: SAVISQKPSRDICQRGTSLTIQCQVDSQVTMMFWYRQQPGQSLTLIATANQGSEATYESGFVIDKFPISRPNLTFSTLTVSNMSPEDSSIYLCSGSSGANVLTFGAGSRLTVL.